Listed here are 15 T cell receptor beta chains from one sample, sequenced in a study of blood T cell repertoires in COVID-19. The table came from immunoSEQ multiplex PCR; TCRdb's copy has only in-frame clones and leaves some out. Of about 170,000 clones detected, approximately 86% appear once; the ten largest clones hold 1% to 1.5%. The sample taken for sequencing was peripheral blood. All receptors derive from a man aged 55 to 70 who had recovered from COVID-19.

The rearrangement joins TRBV3-1 (or the pseudogene TRBV3-2) to TRBJ1-1; D is perhaps TRBD1 (6 bases). CDR3 length equals 16 residues. Trimming shortened V by 2 bases and J by 2 bases, and 15 bases separated the two germline ends. CDR1 and CDR2 from the germline V gene are LGHDT and YNNKEL (reference sequence). CDR3: CASSQTPTGTNTEAFF. In DNA form, the CDR3 reads TGTGCCAGCAGCCAAACCCCTACCGGGACAAACACTGAAGCTTTCTTT.

The genes are TRBV30 and TRBJ1-2; 7 bases agree with TRBD1. In germline, CDR1 is GTSNPN, CDR2 SVGIG (reference sequence). The CDR3 covers 13 residues. The junction had 9 bases not matched to a gene; V was cut back by 3 bases and J by 8 bases. The CDR3 region is CAWSADRDRGYTF. The CDR3 DNA reads as TGTGCCTGGAGCGCAGACAGGGACCGAGGCTACACCTTC. Full variable domain (missing parts from reference TRBV30 and TRBJ1-2): SQTIHQWPATLVQPVGSPLSLECTVEGTSNPNLYWYRQAAGRGLQLLFYSVGIGQISSEVPQNLSASRPQDRQFILSSKKLLLSDSGFYLCAWSADRDRGYTFGSGTRLTVV.

The rearrangement uses TRBV6-2 or TRBV6-3 and TRBJ2-7, with a possible D match to TRBD1 (7 bases). Germline CDR1 is MNHEY and CDR2 is SVGEGT. V was pared by 6 bases and J by 5 bases, with 14 bases between. The CDR3 spans 13 residues. CDR3 coding DNA: TGTGCCAGCAGCGGCAGGGGGGAGGACGAGCAGTACTTC. As protein: CASSGRGEDEQYF.

The gene calls are TRBV19 and TRBJ2-5, with 9 bases lining up with TRBD1. The CDR3 runs 15 residues. The germline gives CDR1 LNHDA, CDR2 SQIVND (reference sequence). The junction had 11 bases not matched to a gene; V was cut back by 7 bases and J by 5 bases. The CDR3 nucleotides are TGTGCCAGTACTCCCACAGGGGGCGAGGGGGAGACCCAGTACTTC. This codes for CASTPTGGEGETQYF.

The chain employs TRBV5-1 and TRBJ2-5; 7 nucleotides agree with TRBD1. The CDR3 runs to 15 residues. CDR1 and CDR2 from the germline V gene are SGHRS and YFSETQ. Trimming at V came to 3 bases and at J to 3 bases, leaving 8 bases not matched to a gene. CDR3 in DNA: TGCGCCAGCAGCTATTCAGGGGGTTTAGAAGAGACCCAGTACTTC. This gives the protein CASSYSGGLEETQYF.

The chain has TRBV6-5 and TRBJ1-6; D remains ambiguous. V was cut by 8 bases and J by 0 bases, with 11 bases left in between. Germline-derived CDR1 and CDR2 are MNHEY and SVGAGI. The CDR3 is 15 residues long. The chain's CDR3 is CASLTLSSYNSPLHF. CDR3 in DNA: TGTGCCAGCCTTACCCTGAGCTCCTATAATTCACCCCTCCACTTT.

This clone showed up just a few times. The chain joins TRBV27 to TRBJ2-7, with TRBD1 identical over 8 bases. V trimming: 3 bases; J trimming: 3 bases; junction bases outside the gene matches: 7. The CDR3 covers 15 residues. In germline, CDR1 is MNHEY, CDR2 SMNVEV (reference sequence). The CDR3 nucleotides are TGTGCCAGCAGTTTCTTCTCCGGGACAGGCTACGAGCAGTACTTC. Translated, it gives CASSFFSGTGYEQYF.

The table lists this clone with a few counts. The chain employs TRBV9 and TRBJ2-1; 8 nucleotides align to TRBD2. Germline CDR1 reads SGDLS; CDR2 reads YYNGEE. CDR3 length: 14 residues. The V gene end was trimmed by 3 bases and the J gene end by 3 bases; junction bases not matched to a gene: 2. The CDR3 region is CASSAAGVYNEQFF. DNA of the CDR3: TGTGCCAGCAGCGCAGCGGGGGTCTACAATGAGCAGTTCTTC.

The gene calls are TRBV2 and TRBJ2-2; the match to TRBD1 covers 8 bases. The germline V gene encodes CDR1 SNHLY and CDR2 FYNNEI. The CDR3 consists of 15 residues. V was pared by 7 bases and J by 1 base, with 5 bases of the junction left unmatched. CDR3 loop: CASIRGTGNTGELFF. DNA for the CDR3: TGTGCCAGCATCCGGGGGACAGGGAACACCGGGGAGCTGTTTTTT.

This clone appeared a single time. This chain connects TRBV18 to TRBJ1-5; D is possibly TRBD1 (6 bases). Germline V gene lookup returns CDR1 KGHSH and CDR2 LQKENI. The CDR3 covers 14 residues. V was shortened by 2 bases and J by 9 bases, with 14 bases between the two germline ends. The CDR3 coding sequence is TGTGCCAGCTCACCAAAAGGGGGTGGAGGGCCCCAGCATTTT. Protein: CASSPKGGGGPQHF.

V gene TRBV30 combines with J gene TRBJ1-3; D unresolved. Germline V gene lookup returns CDR1 GTSNPN and CDR2 SVGIG (reference sequence). Trimming stripped 7 bases from V and 0 bases from J, with 13 bases between. This CDR3 is 14 amino acids long. CDR3 region: CAYGVGNSGNTIYF. Here the CDR3 DNA reads TGTGCCTATGGAGTCGGGAACTCTGGAAACACCATATATTTT.

The chain employs TRBV6-5 and TRBJ2-7, with TRBD1 matching over 8 bases. CDR1 is MNHEY and CDR2 is SVGAGI in the germline V gene. J lost 2 bases, V lost 7 bases, and 10 bases had no gene match. This CDR3 comprises 15 residues. This CDR3 reads CASTGRGQGAYEQYF. The DNA of the CDR3 is TGTGCCAGCACCGGAAGAGGACAGGGAGCCTACGAGCAGTACTTC.

The rearrangement links TRBV5-4 to TRBJ1-1; no clear D. The length of the CDR3 is 13 residues. V gave up 7 bases and J gave up 2 bases, with 12 bases separating them. The germline gives CDR1 SGHNT, CDR2 YYREEE (reference sequence). The CDR3: CASAFGHNTEAFF. In DNA, the CDR3 is TGTGCCAGCGCCTTTGGCCACAACACTGAAGCTTTCTTT.

The chain uses TRBV29-1 and TRBJ2-3; 7 nucleotides match TRBD1. There are 13 residues in the CDR3. After removal of 7 bases from V and 1 base from J, the junction contained 5 bases not matched to a gene. The germline V gene has CDR1 SQVTM and CDR2 ANQGSEA. The CDR3: CSANRGGTDTQYF. The DNA of the CDR3 is TGCAGCGCCAACAGGGGAGGCACAGATACGCAGTATTTT.

This sequence joins TRBV5-4 and TRBJ2-1; 12 bases fit TRBD2. V lost 1 base and J lost 9; bases outside the gene matches: 8. In germline, CDR1 is SGHNT, CDR2 YYREEE (reference sequence). CDR3 length: 16 residues. CDR3 protein: CASSLKASGGAGEQFF. The CDR3 DNA sequence: TGTGCCAGCAGCTTGAAGGCTAGCGGGGGGGCCGGTGAGCAGTTCTTC.